The rows below give T cell receptor beta chains drawn from one sample of a study of blood T cell repertoires in COVID-19. Profiled with immunoSEQ multiplex PCR; TCRdb holds only in-frame clones, not every one. The sample includes about 220,000 clones, approximately 83% of them seen just once. The sequencing input was PBMCs or T cells enriched from blood (not recorded which). The source of these receptors is an older woman who had recovered from COVID-19. Both conserved end residues are part of each CDR3. The D gene is left open where the match is weak. Rows give clone size only sometimes, using once, few, many, or a class for an expanded clone.

length: 17
D: TRBD2
V: TRBV9
size: -
J: TRBJ2-2
CDR3: CASSPQTSGGFRGELFF
DNA: TGTGCCAGCAGCCCCCAGACTAGCGGGGGTTTCCGCGGGGAGCTGTTTTTT

length: 16
D: TRBD1
V: TRBV6-5
size: -
J: TRBJ1-2
CDR3: CASSYYAVQGNYGYTF
DNA: TGTGCCAGCAGTTACTATGCGGTACAGGGGAACTATGGCTACACCTTC

length: 12
D: -
V: TRBV10-2
size: -
J: TRBJ2-1
CDR3: CASSDQWNEQFF
DNA: TGCGCCAGCAGTGACCAGTGGAATGAGCAGTTCTTC

length: 16
D: -
V: TRBV7-2
size: -
J: TRBJ1-2
CDR3: CASSLVRGLRDYGYTF
DNA: TGTGCCAGCAGCTTAGTCCGTGGGTTGAGGGACTATGGCTACACCTTC

length: 15
D: -
V: TRBV10-3
size: -
J: TRBJ2-7
CDR3: CAISEMDKESYEQYF
DNA: TGTGCCATCAGTGAGATGGACAAGGAGTCCTACGAGCAGTACTTC

length: 16
D: -
V: TRBV5-8
size: -
J: TRBJ2-1
CDR3: CASSSYLSSSYNEQFF
DNA: TGTGCCAGCAGCTCCTACCTTTCAAGCTCCTACAATGAGCAGTTCTTC

length: 17
D: TRBD1
V: TRBV7-2
size: -
J: TRBJ1-1
CDR3: CASSSNPGQGAGTEAFF
DNA: TGTGCCAGCAGCTCGAATCCGGGACAGGGGGCAGGGACTGAAGCTTTCTTT

length: 16
D: TRBD1
V: TRBV2
size: -
J: TRBJ2-3
CDR3: CASPRGQGQGTDTQYF
DNA: TGTGCCAGCCCCAGGGGGCAGGGGCAGGGCACAGATACGCAGTATTTT

length: 16
D: TRBD2
V: TRBV7-2
size: -
J: TRBJ2-1
CDR3: CASRGLAGGDYNEQFF
DNA: TGTGCCAGCAGGGGACTAGCGGGGGGGGATTACAATGAGCAGTTCTTC

length: 19
D: TRBD1
V: TRBV4-2
size: -
J: TRBJ2-3
CDR3: CASSQDLNSRQGTTDTQYF
DNA: TGTGCCAGCAGCCAAGATCTTAACTCACGACAGGGAACCACAGATACGCAGTATTTT

length: 12
D: -
V: TRBV18
size: -
J: TRBJ2-1
CDR3: CASSPLADEQFF
DNA: TGTGCCAGCTCACCTCTAGCTGACGAGCAGTTCTTC

length: 14
D: -
V: TRBV7-2
size: -
J: TRBJ1-2
CDR3: CASSLQGLDYGYTF
DNA: TGTGCCAGCAGCTTACAGGGGCTTGACTATGGCTACACCTTC

length: 16
D: TRBD1
V: TRBV4-1
size: -
J: TRBJ2-5
CDR3: CASSHPPGQGAETQYF
DNA: TGCGCCAGCAGCCACCCCCCGGGACAGGGGGCGGAGACCCAGTACTTC

length: 15
D: -
V: TRBV19
size: -
J: TRBJ1-5
CDR3: CASSPTGGPNQPQHF
DNA: TGTGCCAGTAGTCCGACAGGTGGCCCCAATCAGCCCCAGCATTTT

length: 12
D: TRBD1
V: TRBV12-3/TRBV12-4
size: -
J: TRBJ1-2
CDR3: CAEGQSLGGYTF
DNA: TGTGCCGAGGGACAGTCACTTGGTGGCTACACCTTC

length: 10
D: -
V: TRBV20-1
size: -
J: TRBJ2-1
CDR3: CSATYREQFF
DNA: TGCAGTGCTACGTACAGGGAGCAGTTCTTC

length: 15
D: TRBD1
V: TRBV25-1
size: -
J: TRBJ2-5
CDR3: CASSEFRGLQETQYF
DNA: TGTGCCAGCAGTGAATTTAGGGGGCTACAAGAGACCCAGTACTTC

length: 13
D: -
V: TRBV7-2
size: -
J: TRBJ2-1
CDR3: CASSLVGTNEQFF
DNA: TGTGCCAGCAGCTTAGTGGGCACCAATGAGCAGTTCTTC

length: 13
D: -
V: TRBV19
size: -
J: TRBJ1-4
CDR3: CASAGWLNEKLFF
DNA: TGTGCCAGCGCAGGGTGGTTAAATGAAAAACTGTTTTTT

length: 12
D: -
V: TRBV5-4
size: once
J: TRBJ1-2
CDR3: CASSLGGNGYTF
DNA: TGTGCCAGCAGCTTAGGGGGAAATGGCTACACCTTC

length: 17
D: TRBD2
V: TRBV10-3
size: few
J: TRBJ2-7
CDR3: CAISGTSGRSSGNEQYF
DNA: TGTGCCATCAGTGGGACTAGCGGGAGATCGTCTGGGAACGAGCAGTACTTC

length: 14
D: -
V: TRBV6-5
size: -
J: TRBJ1-1
CDR3: CASSYRGRGTEAFF
DNA: TGTGCCAGCAGTTACAGAGGCAGGGGTACTGAAGCTTTCTTT

length: 14
D: -
V: TRBV5-6
size: -
J: TRBJ2-7
CDR3: CASSLQGISYEQYF
DNA: TGTGCCAGCAGCTTGCAGGGAATCTCCTACGAGCAGTACTTC

length: 15
D: -
V: TRBV7-2
size: few
J: TRBJ1-1
CDR3: CASLDPGALNTEAFF
DNA: TGTGCCAGCCTCGATCCAGGGGCCTTGAACACTGAAGCTTTCTTT

length: 17
D: TRBD2
V: TRBV2
size: -
J: TRBJ2-3
CDR3: CASSIIAGGDMTDTQYF
DNA: TGTGCCAGCAGTATTATAGCGGGGGGGGATATGACAGATACGCAGTATTTT

length: 18
D: TRBD1
V: TRBV18
size: -
J: TRBJ2-5
CDR3: CASSPPRGQRLRQETQYF
DNA: TGTGCCAGCTCACCACCGAGGGGGCAGAGACTACGACAAGAGACCCAGTACTTC

length: 20
D: TRBD1
V: TRBV18
size: few
J: TRBJ1-4
CDR3: CASSPRRGGQGAMANEKLFF
DNA: TGTGCCAGCTCACCAAGACGCGGGGGTCAGGGGGCGATGGCGAATGAAAAACTGTTTTTT

length: 12
D: -
V: TRBV14
size: -
J: TRBJ2-3
CDR3: CASSQGSYSQYF
DNA: TGTGCCAGCAGCCAAGGGTCATACTCGCAGTATTTT

length: 12
D: -
V: TRBV2
size: -
J: TRBJ1-3
CDR3: CATTQGGDTIYF
DNA: TGTGCCACCACTCAGGGCGGCGACACCATATATTTT

length: 14
D: TRBD1
V: TRBV2
size: once
J: TRBJ2-3
CDR3: CASREDRDTDTQYF
DNA: TGTGCCAGCAGGGAGGACAGGGACACAGATACGCAGTATTTT

length: 16
D: -
V: TRBV7-8
size: -
J: TRBJ1-5
CDR3: CASSAESRQVGQPQHF
DNA: TGTGCCAGCAGCGCCGAGTCTCGACAGGTTGGTCAGCCCCAGCATTTT

length: 14
D: TRBD2
V: TRBV25-1
size: -
J: TRBJ2-1
CDR3: CASRTSGRAAEQFF
DNA: TGTGCCAGTAGGACTAGCGGGAGGGCCGCTGAGCAGTTCTTC

length: 12
D: -
V: TRBV5-1
size: many
J: TRBJ2-7
CDR3: CASSLQGYEQYF
DNA: TGCGCCAGCAGCCTCCAGGGTTACGAGCAGTACTTC

length: 15
D: -
V: TRBV6-5
size: -
J: TRBJ2-7
CDR3: CASSQLPGATYEQYF
DNA: TGTGCCAGCAGTCAATTACCAGGGGCGACCTACGAGCAGTACTTC

length: 15
D: -
V: TRBV18
size: -
J: TRBJ2-1
CDR3: CASSPLVVGSNEQFF
DNA: TGTGCCAGCTCACCCCTCGTGGTGGGCTCCAATGAGCAGTTCTTC

length: 16
D: TRBD2
V: TRBV7-3
size: -
J: TRBJ2-1
CDR3: CASSVTLAGGYNEQFF
DNA: TGTGCCAGCAGCGTAACACTAGCGGGGGGCTACAATGAGCAGTTCTTC